What follows are 20 T cell receptor beta chains derived from one specimen sequenced in a study of T cells of healthy individuals. From the 5' RACE reads, TCRdb called clonotypes with MiXCR, one entry per CDR3 protein. The table shows about 96,000 distinct CDR3 sequences, with 17% occurring only once. All receptors derive from a human donor in good health.

This clonotype has at least ten counts. The chain recombines TRBV12-3 or TRBV12-4 with TRBJ1-3, with TRBD1 identical over 7 bases. This CDR3 is built from 16 residues. V was pared by 2 bases and J by 3 bases, with 7 bases of the junction left unmatched. The CDR3 nucleotides read TGTGCCAGCAGTTTAAGACAGGGAGGGAGTGGAAACACCATATATTTT. Its translation: CASSLRQGGSGNTIYF.

V gene TRBV24-1 combines with J gene TRBJ1-5; 8 bases line up with TRBD1. J was trimmed by 6 bases and V by 2 bases; bases with no gene match: 5. The CDR3 spans 15 residues. Germline CDR1 KGHDR, CDR2 SFDVKD. The CDR3 bases are TGTGCCACCAGTGATTCCCGGACAGGGCGTCAGCCCCAGCATTTT. The encoded protein is CATSDSRTGRQPQHF.

The rearrangement uses TRBV4-3 and TRBJ1-1, with D possibly being TRBD1 (6 bases). Germline-derived CDR1 and CDR2 are LGHNA and YSLEER. The length of the CDR3 is 17 residues. The V gene lost 2 bases and the J gene lost 2 bases, with 18 bases spanning the gap. CDR3: CASSQLRPPGQNTEAFF. The CDR3 DNA reads as TGCGCCAGCAGCCAACTCCGCCCCCCGGGACAAAACACTGAAGCTTTCTTT.

This clonotype was recorded a few times. The CDR3 bases are TGTGCCACCAGCAGGGAGCTGAGGGTGGAGACCCAGTACTTC. It yields the protein CATSRELRVETQYF. This rearrangement joins TRBV15 to TRBJ2-5, with a tentative D call TRBD2 (5 bases). V lost 3 bases, J lost 5 bases, and 13 bases lay in between. This CDR3 spans 14 amino acids. The germline V gene has CDR1 LNHNV and CDR2 YYDKDF (reference sequence).

On this clonotype: One junction end does not reproduce the germline sequence, and a read error may be involved. The chain recombines TRBV7-6 with TRBJ2-1; 9 positions match TRBD1. CDR1 and CDR2 (germline): SGHVS, FNYEAQ. This CDR3 contains 17 residues. The CDR3 DNA follows: TGTGCCAGCAGTTTAGATCTCTCGGGACAGGGAGTTAATGAGCAGTTCTTC. Residues: CASSLDLSGQGVNEQFF.

This chain links TRBV5-1 with TRBJ2-5, with no clear D. Deletions cut 0 bases from V and 2 bases from J, with 11 bases between. Germline loops: CDR1 SGHRS, CDR2 YFSETQ. CDR3 size: 15 residues. The CDR3 is CASSLGSIAQETQYF. In DNA, the CDR3 is TGCGCCAGCAGCTTGGGTAGCATTGCGCAAGAGACCCAGTACTTC.

This sequence joins TRBV7-9 and TRBJ2-7; D is possibly TRBD2 (5 bases). This CDR3 comprises 16 residues. Trimming shortened V by 1 base and J by 5 bases, and 18 bases separated the two germline ends. CDR1 SEHNR and CDR2 FQNEAQ come from the germline V gene (reference sequence). CDR3 loop: CASSLEASSLSDEQYF. The CDR3 bases are TGTGCCAGCAGCTTAGAGGCTTCTAGCTTGTCCGACGAGCAGTACTTC.

This clonotype was seen a few times. The CDR3 nucleotides read TGTGCCAGCAGAGAAAGTTCCCCCCGGGGCTCCAATCAGCCCCAGCATTTT. Translation gives CASRESSPRGSNQPQHF. The gene calls are TRBV7-9 and TRBJ1-5; tentatively, D is TRBD1 (5 bases). V was clipped by 6 bases and J by 3 bases, with 21 bases between them. CDR3 size: 17 residues. Germline CDR1 SEHNR, CDR2 FQNEAQ (reference sequence).

This clonotype was seen a handful of times. The J gene is TRBJ2-7, the V gene TRBV18, with a tentative D call TRBD1 (6 bases). The V and J ends lost 2 bases and 3 bases respectively, with 11 bases between them. This CDR3 contains 14 residues. Germline V gene data show CDR1 as KGHSH and CDR2 as LQKENI. CDR3 sequence (DNA): TGTGCCAGCTCACCAACAGGGTCGAACTACGAGCAGTACTTC. Translated: CASSPTGSNYEQYF.

The chain joins TRBV7-9 to TRBJ1-2; 7 nucleotides align to TRBD1. CDR1 SEHNR and CDR2 FQNEAQ come from the germline V gene (reference sequence). After removal of 2 bases from V and 8 bases from J, the junction contained 8 bases not matched to a gene. The CDR3 is made up of 14 amino acids. The CDR3 loop is CASSLQQGRRGYTF. For the CDR3, the DNA is TGTGCCAGCAGCTTACAACAGGGGAGACGAGGCTACACCTTC.

The V and J genes are TRBV4-3 and TRBJ2-3, with D possibly being TRBD1 (6 bases). Per germline, CDR1 LGHNA and CDR2 YSLEER. Deletions cut 5 bases from V and 6 bases from J, with 18 bases between. CDR3 size: 15 residues. CDR3 residues: CASSYKDSSGDTQYF. The CDR3 DNA sequence: TGCGCCAGCAGCTACAAGGACAGCTCAGGGGATACGCAGTATTTT.

This clonotype has just a few counts. The chain links TRBV28 to TRBJ2-1; the D gene is possibly TRBD2 (6 bases). The length of the CDR3 is 15 residues. The germline V gene has CDR1 MDHEN and CDR2 SYDVKM. V shed 7 bases and J shed 8 bases, with 21 bases lying between them. The CDR3 reads CASNPGDFQRHEQFF. CDR3 nucleotide sequence: TGTGCCAGCAACCCGGGGGACTTCCAACGGCATGAGCAGTTCTTC.

CDR3: CASMGGGADTQYF. DNA for the CDR3: TGTGCCAGCATGGGGGGCGGGGCAGATACGCAGTATTTT. This rearrangement joins TRBV2 to TRBJ2-3; D possibly uses TRBD1 or TRBD2 (6 bases each). Germline V gene sequence: CDR1 SNHLY, CDR2 FYNNEI. V dropped 7 bases and J dropped 4 bases, with 12 bases sitting between them. There are 13 residues in the CDR3.

The rearrangement links TRBV20-1 to TRBJ2-1; 14 bases fit TRBD2. Germline V gene data show CDR1 as DFQATT and CDR2 as SNEGSKA (reference sequence). V was pared by 5 bases and J by 3 bases, with 9 bases of the junction left unmatched. The CDR3 covers 17 residues. As DNA, the CDR3 is TGCAGTGCTCGACCGACTAGCGGGAGGGCCTTCTACAATGAGCAGTTCTTC. Its translation: CSARPTSGRAFYNEQFF.

This clonotype showed up many times. The chain links TRBV2 to TRBJ2-3; D unclear. Germline-derived CDR1 and CDR2 are SNHLY and FYNNEI. The V end was cut by 7 bases, the J end by 2 bases, with 16 bases between. CDR3 size: 15 residues. DNA of the CDR3: TGTGCCAGCACCCAACGGCCGAGAACCACAGATACGCAGTATTTT. Residues: CASTQRPRTTDTQYF. The full variable domain, its missing parts supplied by reference TRBV2 and TRBJ2-3, is EPEVTQTPSHQVTQMGQEVILRCVPISNHLYFYWYRQILGQKVEFLVSFYNNEISEKSEIFDDQFSVERPDGSNFTLKIRSTKLEDSAMYFCASTQRPRTTDTQYFGPGTRLTVL.

Details on this clonotype: Since a much larger clone is just one base distant, this may be a read error. V usage is TRBV4-1 and J usage is TRBJ1-1, with unresolved D. This CDR3 region has 14 residues. Germline loops: CDR1 MGHRA, CDR2 YSYEKL. CDR3 coding DNA: TGCGTCAGCAGCCAGGCTGATCGGGGCACTGAAGCTTTCTTT. It encodes CVSSQADRGTEAFF.

The chain joins TRBV5-1 to TRBJ2-1, with TRBD1 matching 11 bases. Per germline, CDR1 SGHRS and CDR2 YFSETQ. V trimming: 3 bases; J trimming: 9 bases; junction bases outside the gene matches: 14. This CDR3 has 17 amino acids. The CDR3 DNA is TGCGCCAGCAGCTCCGAACCGGGACAGGGGGGTAGGAGTGAGCAGTTCTTC. Amino acids: CASSSEPGQGGRSEQFF.

The chain couples TRBV29-1 to TRBJ2-5; 15 bases are shared with TRBD2. The CDR3 sequence is 15 residues long. Germline V gives CDR1 SQVTM, CDR2 ANQGSEA. V lost 4 bases and J lost 1; bases outside the gene matches: 1. DNA of the CDR3: TGCAGCGTTGCGGGACTAGCGGGGGGCCAAGAGACCCAGTACTTC. This sequence encodes CSVAGLAGGQETQYF. The complete variable domain, with remaining parts taken from reference TRBV29-1 and TRBJ2-5, reads SAVISQKPSRDICQRGTSLTIQCQVDSQVTMMFWYRQQPGQSLTLIATANQGSEATYESGFVIDKFPISRPNLTFSTLTVSNMSPEDSSIYLCSVAGLAGGQETQYFGPGTRLLVL.

This sequence joins TRBV29-1 and TRBJ2-7; TRBD2 is a possible D gene (6 bases). CDR1 and CDR2 from the germline V gene are SQVTM and ANQGSEA. V lost 7 bases and J 0 bases, leaving 10 bases between the germline ends. The CDR3 has 12 amino acids. The CDR3 sequence: CSAVGGSYEQYF. CDR3 bases: TGCAGCGCCGTCGGGGGCTCCTACGAGCAGTACTTC.

This clonotype was counted ten times or more. The gene calls are TRBV4-1 and TRBJ2-1; the match to TRBD2 covers 9 bases. Germline values: CDR1 MGHRA, CDR2 YSYEKL. Trimming took 1 base from V and 6 from J; bases not matched to a gene: 7. The CDR3 consists of 16 residues. For the CDR3, the DNA is TGCGCCAGCAGCCAAGGCCGGGGTAGCGGGGGCAATGAGCAGTTCTTC. The encoded protein is CASSQGRGSGGNEQFF.